The rows below give T cell receptor beta chains drawn from one sample of a study of molecular identifiers for immune sequencing clone quantification. TCRdb analysed the PCR reads with MiXCR anew, one entry per CDR3 protein. Among 85,000 to 100,000 distinct CDR3 sequences listed, around 20% were seen once. The material sequenced was naive CD8+ T cells from blood, with Jurkat cell RNA spiked in. All receptors come from a human donor in good health. Some libraries in this study had Jurkat cell RNA spiked in. Both conserved end residues are part of each CDR3. A D gene is named only where the DNA matches it firmly. Some rows have no size entry. The others give once, few or many, or a class for an expanded clone.

15 many TRBJ2-5 - TRBV28 TGTGCCAGCAGTTTTGCCCTGATGCACCAAGAGACCCAGTACTTC CASSFALMHQETQYF
16 few TRBJ2-7 - TRBV11-1 TGTGCCAGCAGCTTTTCGAACGACAGGCCATCTTACGAGCAGTACTTC CASSFSNDRPSYEQYF
15 - TRBJ2-2 - TRBV19 TGTGCCAGTAGTTTAACGAATTATAGGGCCGGGGAGCTGTTTTTT CASSLTNYRAGELFF
14 many TRBJ2-1 - TRBV7-9 TGTGCCAGCAGCTTAGAACTATTCCACAATGAGCAGTTCTTC CASSLELFHNEQFF
14 many TRBJ1-1 - TRBV6-1 TGTGCCAGCAGTGACAGGCACATGAACACTGAAGCTTTCTTT CASSDRHMNTEAFF
14 - TRBJ2-1 - TRBV29-1 TGCAGCGTTGTTCGAATAGAGGTGGTCAATGAGCAGTTCTTC CSVVRIEVVNEQFF
12 many TRBJ1-2 TRBD1 TRBV29-1 TGCAGCGTGCGGGACAGGGCGGCAGGCTACACCTTC CSVRDRAAGYTF
14 many TRBJ2-7 TRBD1 TRBV12-3/TRBV12-4 TGTGCCAGCAGTTTAGGTGGGACAGAGGGCGAGCAGTACTTC CASSLGGTEGEQYF
13 few TRBJ2-5 - TRBV5-6 TGTGCCAGCAGCTTGGCCTCGGGGGAGACCCAGTACTTC CASSLASGETQYF
13 - TRBJ2-7 - TRBV27 TGTGCCAGCGGTTTCTCAAGTGGCTACGAGCAGTACTTC CASGFSSGYEQYF
15 - TRBJ2-1 - TRBV12-3/TRBV12-4 TGTGCCAGCAGCCCCGGTTCTCATTCCTACAATGAGCAGTTCTTC CASSPGSHSYNEQFF
16 - TRBJ2-2 - TRBV20-1 TGCAGTGCTAGAGATCTTGGAGGGACTAACACCGGGGAGCTGTTTTTT CSARDLGGTNTGELFF
12 many TRBJ2-7 - TRBV6-5 TGTGCCAGCAGTTTCCAGGGTAGGGAGCAGTACTTC CASSFQGREQYF
13 - TRBJ2-1 - TRBV24-1 TGTGCCACCAGTGGGACCGGGAACAATGAGCAGTTCTTC CATSGTGNNEQFF
19 many TRBJ2-4 TRBD1 TRBV13 TGTGCCAGCAGCTCATGGACAGGGGATGAGGGGCTAGCCAAAAACATTCAGTACTTC CASSSWTGDEGLAKNIQYF
13 many TRBJ2-7 - TRBV6-5 TGTGCCAGCAGTACGCGGGGTACCTACGAGCAGTACTTC CASSTRGTYEQYF
17 - TRBJ2-2 - TRBV28 TGTGCCAGTACCGAGAATAGAAAGAGTTCGAACACCGGGGAGCTGTTTTTT CASTENRKSSNTGELFF
14 many TRBJ2-3 - TRBV5-1 TGCGCCAGCAGCCCCGTCGGGGTAGTAGATACGCAGTATTTT CASSPVGVVDTQYF
16 few TRBJ2-5 - TRBV4-3 TGCGCCAGCAGCCCCGCCGGAGGACGAGCAGGGGAGACCCAGTACTTC CASSPAGGRAGETQYF
15 - TRBJ2-1 TRBD2 TRBV27 TGTGCCAGCAAACCTAGCGGGGGGGCCTACAATGAGCAGTTCTTC CASKPSGGAYNEQFF
15 many TRBJ2-7 TRBD1 TRBV5-3 TGTGCCAGAAGCGCCGGACAGGGATTTTCCTACGAGCAGTACTTC CARSAGQGFSYEQYF